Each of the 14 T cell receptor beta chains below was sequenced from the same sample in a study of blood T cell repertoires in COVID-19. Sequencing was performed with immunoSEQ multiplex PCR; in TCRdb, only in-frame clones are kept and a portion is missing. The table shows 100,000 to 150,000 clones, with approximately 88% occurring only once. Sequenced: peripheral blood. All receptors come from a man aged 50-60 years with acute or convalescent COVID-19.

The CDR3 DNA follows: TGTGCCAGCAGCTTGTATCAGGGCGCTAACTATGGCTACACCTTC. Translated: CASSLYQGANYGYTF. This rearrangement joins TRBV5-5 to TRBJ1-2, with a possible D match to TRBD1 (5 bases). The V end was cut by 1 base, the J end by 0 bases, with 10 bases between. The CDR3 extends over 15 amino acids. Germline V gene data show CDR1 as SGHKS and CDR2 as YYEKEE (reference sequence).

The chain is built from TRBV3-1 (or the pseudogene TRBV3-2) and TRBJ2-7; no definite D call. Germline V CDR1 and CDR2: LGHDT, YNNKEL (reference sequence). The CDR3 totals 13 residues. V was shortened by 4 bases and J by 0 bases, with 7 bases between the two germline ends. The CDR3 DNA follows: TGTGCCAGCAGCCCTACCCACTCCTACGAGCAGTACTTC. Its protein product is CASSPTHSYEQYF.

CDR3: CASSLVRNTEAFF. The CDR3 DNA is TGTGCCAGCAGCTTGGTCAGGAACACTGAAGCTTTCTTT. The chain employs TRBV5-8 and TRBJ1-1, with D uncertain. V lost 0 bases and J 1 base, leaving 4 bases between the germline ends. Germline-derived CDR1 and CDR2 are SGHTS and YDEGEE. This CDR3 region has 13 residues.

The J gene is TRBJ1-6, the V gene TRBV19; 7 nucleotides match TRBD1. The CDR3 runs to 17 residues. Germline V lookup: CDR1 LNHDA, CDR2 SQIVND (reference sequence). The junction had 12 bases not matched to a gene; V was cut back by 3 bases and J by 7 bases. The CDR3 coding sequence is TGTGCCAGTAGTATCTTTGGCCGACAGGGTGGAAATTCACCCCTCCACTTT. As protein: CASSIFGRQGGNSPLHF.

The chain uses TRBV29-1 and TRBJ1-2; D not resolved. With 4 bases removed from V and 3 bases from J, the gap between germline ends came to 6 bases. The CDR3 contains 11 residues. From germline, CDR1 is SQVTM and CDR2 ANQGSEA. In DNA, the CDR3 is TGCAGCGTTGGCGGAGACTATGGCTACACCTTC. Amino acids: CSVGGDYGYTF.

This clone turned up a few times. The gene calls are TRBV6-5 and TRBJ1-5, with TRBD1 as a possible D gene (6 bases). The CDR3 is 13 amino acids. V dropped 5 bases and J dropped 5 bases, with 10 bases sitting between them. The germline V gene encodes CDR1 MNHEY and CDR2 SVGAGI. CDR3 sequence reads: CASSRGSDQPQHF. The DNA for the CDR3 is TGTGCCAGCAGTAGGGGGTCCGATCAGCCCCAGCATTTT.

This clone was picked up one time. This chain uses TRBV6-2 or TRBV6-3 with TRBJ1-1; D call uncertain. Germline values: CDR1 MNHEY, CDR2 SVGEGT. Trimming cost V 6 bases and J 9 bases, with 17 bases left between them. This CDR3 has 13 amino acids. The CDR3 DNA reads TGTGCCAGCAGCCCCGGCGTCGGAGCTAAAGCTTTCTTT. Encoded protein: CASSPGVGAKAFF.

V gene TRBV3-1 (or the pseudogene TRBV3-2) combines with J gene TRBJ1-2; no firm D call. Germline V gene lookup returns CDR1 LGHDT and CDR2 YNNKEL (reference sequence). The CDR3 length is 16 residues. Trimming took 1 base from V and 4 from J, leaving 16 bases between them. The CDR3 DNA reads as TGTGCCAGCAGCCAAGCGAGGGAAAGGACCTTCTATGGCTACACCTTC. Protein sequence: CASSQARERTFYGYTF.

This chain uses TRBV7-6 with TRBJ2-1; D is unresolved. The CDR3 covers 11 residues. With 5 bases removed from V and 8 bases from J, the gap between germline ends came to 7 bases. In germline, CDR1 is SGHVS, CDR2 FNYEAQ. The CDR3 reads CASSLAYEQFF. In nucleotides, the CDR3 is TGTGCCAGCAGCCTGGCTTATGAGCAGTTCTTC.

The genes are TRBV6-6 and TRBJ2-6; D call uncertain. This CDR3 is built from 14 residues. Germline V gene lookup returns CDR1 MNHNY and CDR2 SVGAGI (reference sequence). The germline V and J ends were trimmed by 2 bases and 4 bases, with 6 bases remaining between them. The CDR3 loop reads CASSYLFGANVLTF. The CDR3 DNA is TGTGCCAGCAGTTACCTCTTCGGGGCCAACGTCCTGACTTTC.

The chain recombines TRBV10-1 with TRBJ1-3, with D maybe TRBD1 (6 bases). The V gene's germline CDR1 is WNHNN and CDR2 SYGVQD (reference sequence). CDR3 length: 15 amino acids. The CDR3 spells CPQSLWAGVRYTIYF. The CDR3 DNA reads TGCCCCCAGTCCTTATGGGCAGGGGTTAGGTACACCATATATTTT.

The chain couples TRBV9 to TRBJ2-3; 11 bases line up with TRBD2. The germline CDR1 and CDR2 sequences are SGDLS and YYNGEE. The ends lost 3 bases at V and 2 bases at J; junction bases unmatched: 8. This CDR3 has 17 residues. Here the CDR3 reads CASSGERTSGPTDTQYF. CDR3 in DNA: TGTGCCAGCAGCGGAGAAAGGACTAGCGGGCCCACAGATACGCAGTATTTT.

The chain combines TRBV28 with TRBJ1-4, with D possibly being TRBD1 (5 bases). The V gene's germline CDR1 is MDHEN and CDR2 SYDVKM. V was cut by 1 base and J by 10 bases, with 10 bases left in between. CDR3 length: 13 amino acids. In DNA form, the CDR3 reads TGTGCCAGCAGTTTATCGTTGGGGGGAAAACTGTTTTTT. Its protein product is CASSLSLGGKLFF.

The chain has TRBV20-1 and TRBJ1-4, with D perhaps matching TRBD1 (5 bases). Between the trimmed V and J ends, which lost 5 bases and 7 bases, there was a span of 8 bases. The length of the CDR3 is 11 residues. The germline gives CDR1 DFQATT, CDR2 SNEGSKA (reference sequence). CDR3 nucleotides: TGCAGTGCTCTGGGGGGTGAAAAACTGTTTTTT. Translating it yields CSALGGEKLFF.